These 24 T cell receptor beta chains share one sample of origin, sequenced in a study of shared clonotypes between healthy human individuals. Libraries were prepared by immunoSEQ multiplex PCR; TCRdb keeps only in-frame clonotypes and omits some of them. The data show 900,000 to 1,200,000 clones, 75% to 80% seen once. The sequencing input was memory CD4+ T cells from PBMCs. Subset meaning: CD45RA-negative fraction. Receptor source: a man in his late teens or twenties in good health. Some clones in this sample may be carry-over from other donors' samples.

The rearrangement joins TRBV6-5 to TRBJ1-3, with D perhaps matching TRBD1 (6 bases). Trimming stripped 2 bases from V and 0 bases from J, with 11 bases between. The CDR3 runs 16 residues. The germline V gene encodes CDR1 MNHEY and CDR2 SVGAGI. The CDR3 sequence is CASSYTGTLSGNTIYF. The CDR3 coding sequence is TGTGCCAGCAGTTACACCGGGACACTCTCTGGAAACACCATATATTTT.

The chain carries TRBV11-3 and TRBJ2-1, with D perhaps TRBD1 (5 bases). V shed 2 bases and J shed 5 bases, with 13 bases lying between them. The CDR3 totals 15 residues. Germline V gene data show CDR1 as SGHNT and CDR2 as YENEEA. CDR3 in DNA: TGTGCCAGCAGCTTACAGGGCTACGGCGACAATGAGCAGTTCTTC. It specifies CASSLQGYGDNEQFF.

The chain uses TRBV4-1 and TRBJ2-3; 10 bases fit TRBD2. Germline trimming cut 2 bases from V and 2 bases from J; bases unmatched to any gene: 10. The CDR3 sequence is 18 residues long. The germline V gene has CDR1 MGHRA and CDR2 YSYEKL. CDR3 sequence reads: CASSQSVWTSGLTDTQYF. CDR3 sequence (DNA): TGCGCCAGCAGCCAAAGTGTTTGGACTAGCGGACTCACAGATACGCAGTATTTT.

V is TRBV28 and J is TRBJ1-2; tentative D call: TRBD1 (5 bases). Per germline, CDR1 MDHEN and CDR2 SYDVKM. The V end was cut by 6 bases, the J end by 13 bases, with 21 bases between. This CDR3 has 13 amino acids. This CDR3 is CASSRDPGKRGTF. Written as DNA, the CDR3 is TGTGCCAGCAGCCGGGACCCCGGCAAGAGGGGCACCTTC.

The J gene is TRBJ2-3, the V gene TRBV15, with a weak D call TRBD2 (7 bases). Deletions cut 0 bases from V and 5 bases from J, with 18 bases between. This CDR3 is built from 17 residues. Per the germline V gene, CDR1 is LNHNV and CDR2 is YYDKDF (reference sequence). The CDR3 DNA reads TGTGCCACCAGCAGAGATAGAGGCGGGAGAGGGGGAGATACGCAGTATTTT. Translated: CATSRDRGGRGGDTQYF.

The sample holds one count of this clone. This CDR3 is CASHPGTSADTQYF. In DNA, the CDR3 is TGCGCCAGCCACCCCGGGACTAGTGCAGATACGCAGTATTTT. The chain uses TRBV5-1 and TRBJ2-3, with 8 bases aligning to TRBD2. Per the germline V gene, CDR1 is SGHRS and CDR2 is YFSETQ. This CDR3 has 14 amino acids. The junction had 8 bases not matched to a gene; V was cut back by 7 bases and J by 4 bases.

V is TRBV7-2 and J is TRBJ1-4; the D is unclear. CDR1 SGHTA and CDR2 FQGNSA come from the germline V gene. Trimming took off 1 base at V and 7 bases at J, with 10 bases between the two ends. This CDR3 has 14 amino acids. CDR3: CASSLVGNGEKLFF. CDR3 sequence (DNA): TGTGCCAGCAGCTTAGTGGGTAACGGTGAAAAACTGTTTTTT.

This chain joins TRBV7-2 and TRBJ1-1; no definite D call. This CDR3 has 12 amino acids. The germline gives CDR1 SGHTA, CDR2 FQGNSA. V lost 5 bases and J 11 bases, leaving 15 bases between the germline ends. The CDR3 region has the DNA TGTGCCAGCAGCCTGGACGGATTTGGGGCTTTCTTT. Amino acids: CASSLDGFGAFF. Full variable domain (remainder filled in from reference TRBV7-2 and TRBJ1-1): GAGVSQSPSNKVTEKGKDVELRCDPISGHTALYWYRQSLGQGLEFLIYFQGNSAPDKSGLPSDRFSAERTGGSVSTLTIQRTQQEDSAVYLCASSLDGFGAFFGQGTRLTVV.

This clone appeared a few times. The rearrangement links TRBV5-3 to TRBJ1-5; D not certain. TRBV5-3 is identified as an open reading frame with a role that is uncertain. V shed 8 bases and J shed 7 bases, with 22 bases lying between them. The CDR3 extends over 15 amino acids. The CDR3 nucleotides read TGTGCCAGGAGAGGTGCGCTTCCAACCACCCAGCCCCAGCATTTT. Protein sequence: CARRGALPTTQPQHF.

Note on this clone: This sample includes further DNA sequences coding for the same CDR3. The CDR3 nucleotides are TGTGCCACCAGCAGAGATCTTGGGCGGACAAATGAAAAACTGTTTTTT. It codes for CATSRDLGRTNEKLFF. The chain uses TRBV15 and TRBJ1-4; TRBD1 is a possible D gene (5 bases). From germline, CDR1 is LNHNV and CDR2 YYDKDF (reference sequence). V was cut by 0 bases and J by 5 bases, with 13 bases left in between. The CDR3 extends over 16 amino acids.

The chain links TRBV9 to TRBJ2-5; 10 nucleotides agree with TRBD2. The DNA end is more similar to TRBJ2-7, so the J call may be wrong. There are 15 residues in the CDR3. Germline-derived CDR1 and CDR2 are SGDLS and YYNGEE. The CDR3 here is CASSPTSGKSYEQYF. The DNA for the CDR3 is TGTGCCAGCAGCCCAACTAGCGGGAAATCCTACGAGCAGTACTTC.

The chain has TRBV19 and TRBJ2-6; either TRBD1 or TRBD2 may fit D (5 bases each). V was clipped by 5 bases and J by 4 bases, with 15 bases between them. The CDR3 runs 16 residues. Per germline, CDR1 LNHDA and CDR2 SQIVND (reference sequence). For the CDR3, the DNA is TGTGCCAGTAGTCCGGGGCCCGTGCGAGGGGCCAACGTCCTGACTTTC. It encodes CASSPGPVRGANVLTF.

This rearrangement joins TRBV10-3 to TRBJ1-1; a weak D match, TRBD1 (6 bases). CDR1 and CDR2 from the germline V gene are ENHRY and SYGVKD. The V gene lost 7 bases and the J gene lost 1 base, with 10 bases spanning the gap. The CDR3 is 13 amino acids. The CDR3 is CAITGQKNTEAFF. In nucleotides, the CDR3 is TGTGCCATCACAGGACAGAAGAACACTGAAGCTTTCTTT.

The V and J genes are TRBV14 and TRBJ1-1, with TRBD1 matching 7 bases. CDR3 length: 16 amino acids. Germline V gene sequence: CDR1 SGHDN, CDR2 FVKESK. The trim removed 4 bases at V and 0 bases at J, leaving 8 bases unmatched. CDR3 residues: CASSLRTGRMNTEAFF. CDR3 nucleotide sequence: TGTGCCAGCAGCCTCCGGACAGGCAGGATGAACACTGAAGCTTTCTTT.

Comments on this clone: The junction departs from germline at one end; a sequencing error may be responsible. The rearrangement uses TRBV2 and TRBJ2-5; D tentatively fits TRBD1 or TRBD2 (5 bases each). Germline CDR1 is SNHLY and CDR2 is FYNNEI. The CDR3 spans 13 residues. The CDR3 nucleotides are TGTGCCAGCAGTAGCCTTGATCAAGGGACCGAGTACTTC. Amino acid sequence: CASSSLDQGTEYF. The full variable domain, in which reference TRBV2 and TRBJ2-5 provide the parts outside the CDR3, is EPEVTQTPSHQVTQMGQEVILRCVPISNHLYFYWYRQILGQKVEFLVSFYNNEISEKSEIFDDQFSVERPDGSNFTLKIRSTKLEDSAMYFCASSSLDQGTEYFGPGTRLLVL.

The chain employs TRBV10-3 and TRBJ2-1; 8 bases are shared with TRBD2. After removal of 4 bases from V and 4 bases from J, the junction contained 6 bases not matched to a gene. This CDR3 has 15 amino acids. The V gene's germline CDR1 is ENHRY and CDR2 SYGVKD. This CDR3 reads CAISGVGGGYNEQFF. The CDR3 nucleotides are TGTGCCATCAGTGGGGTGGGCGGGGGGTACAATGAGCAGTTCTTC.

V and J are TRBV28 and TRBJ2-1; tentatively, D is TRBD2 (5 bases). V gave up 2 bases and J gave up 5 bases, with 13 bases separating them. CDR3 length equals 15 residues. Germline values: CDR1 MDHEN, CDR2 SYDVKM. CDR3 in DNA: TGTGCCAGCAGTTTAGTATCGGGGTGGGACAATGAGCAGTTCTTC. Its translation: CASSLVSGWDNEQFF.

V is TRBV4-1 and J is TRBJ1-5, with no clear D. Germline lookup yields CDR1 MGHRA and CDR2 YSYEKL. The CDR3 spans 14 residues. The germline V and J ends were trimmed by 4 bases and 7 bases, with 14 bases remaining between them. The CDR3 sequence: CASSPHPGKQPQHF. The CDR3 DNA is TGCGCCAGCAGCCCTCACCCGGGGAAACAGCCCCAGCATTTT.

The gene calls are TRBV10-2 and TRBJ2-5, with 8 bases aligning to TRBD2. The CDR3 sequence is 13 residues long. Germline values: CDR1 WSHSY, CDR2 SAAADI. The junction had 7 bases not matched to a gene; V was cut back by 8 bases and J by 5 bases. CDR3 in DNA: TGCGCCAGCGGCTCTAGCGGGTTGGAGACCCAGTACTTC. It is translated as CASGSSGLETQYF.

A few counts support this clone. The chain links TRBV29-1 to TRBJ2-1; 9 positions match TRBD2. The CDR3 is made up of 14 amino acids. In germline, CDR1 is SQVTM, CDR2 ANQGSEA. Unmatched junction bases numbered 14, after V lost 8 bases and J lost 9 bases. CDR3 sequence (DNA): TGCAGCTCCCTCCGGCGGGGGGGCTTAACTGAGCAGTTCTTC. Protein product: CSSLRRGGLTEQFF.

This chain links TRBV4-2 with TRBJ2-4, with D perhaps matching TRBD1 or TRBD2 (5 bases each). CDR1 and CDR2 (germline): LGHNA, YNFKEQ. Trimming stripped 1 base from V and 6 bases from J, with 10 bases between. The CDR3 sequence is 14 residues long. CDR3 coding DNA: TGTGCCAGCAGCCAAGGGGACCCGGGAAACATTCAGTACTTC. Protein product: CASSQGDPGNIQYF.

The rearrangement joins TRBV9 to TRBJ1-4, with D possibly being TRBD1 (5 bases). In germline, CDR1 is SGDLS, CDR2 YYNGEE. Trimming shortened V by 4 bases and J by 7 bases, and 17 bases separated the two germline ends. The CDR3 length is 15 residues. Here the CDR3 DNA reads TGTGCCAGCAGCCCAAGGGGATGGAGCGGTGAAAAACTGTTTTTT. As protein: CASSPRGWSGEKLFF.

This clone was detected once. This chain connects TRBV9 to TRBJ2-3, with TRBD2 identical over 14 bases. Germline CDR1 reads SGDLS; CDR2 reads YYNGEE. J was trimmed by 6 bases and V by 3 bases; bases with no gene match: 3. CDR3 length equals 15 residues. CDR3 region: CASSGRLAGGDTQYF. In DNA form, the CDR3 reads TGTGCCAGCAGCGGACGACTAGCGGGGGGGGATACGCAGTATTTT. Filled out from reference TRBV9 and TRBJ2-3, the complete variable domain reads DSGVTQTPKHLITATGQRVTLRCSPRSGDLSVYWYQQSLDQGLQFLIQYYNGEERAKGNILERFSAQQFPDLHSELNLSSLELGDSALYFCASSGRLAGGDTQYFGPGTRLTVL.

This clone was observed once. This sequence joins TRBV15 and TRBJ1-4; the D gene is possibly TRBD1 (5 bases). The CDR3 consists of 15 residues. Deletions cut 1 base from V and 4 bases from J, with 10 bases between. Germline assignment: CDR1 LNHNV and CDR2 YYDKDF (reference sequence). For the CDR3, the DNA is TGTGCCACCAGCAGAGTCGGCAGGGTTAATGAAAAACTGTTTTTT. Translated: CATSRVGRVNEKLFF.